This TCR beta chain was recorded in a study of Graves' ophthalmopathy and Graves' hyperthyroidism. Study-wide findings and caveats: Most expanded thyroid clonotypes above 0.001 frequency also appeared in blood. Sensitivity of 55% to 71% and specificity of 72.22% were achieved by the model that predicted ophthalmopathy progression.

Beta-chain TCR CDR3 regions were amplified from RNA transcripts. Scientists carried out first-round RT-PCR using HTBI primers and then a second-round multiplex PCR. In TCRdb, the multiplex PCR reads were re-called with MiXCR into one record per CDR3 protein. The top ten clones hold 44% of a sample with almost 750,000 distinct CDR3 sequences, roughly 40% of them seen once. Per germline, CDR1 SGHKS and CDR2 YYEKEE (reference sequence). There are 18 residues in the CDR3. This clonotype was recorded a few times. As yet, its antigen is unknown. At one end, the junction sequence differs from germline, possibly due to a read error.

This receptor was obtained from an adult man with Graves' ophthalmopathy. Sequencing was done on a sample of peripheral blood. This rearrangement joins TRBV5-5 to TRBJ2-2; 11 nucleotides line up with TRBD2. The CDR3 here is CASSLASGGYPTNEELFF. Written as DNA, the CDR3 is TGTGCCAGCAGTTTGGCTAGCGGGGGGTATCCTACTAACGAGGAGCTGTTTTTT.